This TCR beta chain was profiled in a study of blood T cells in healthy people across ages. Using a J-beta primer mix together with a sample-barcoded 5' primer, a second PCR was run for roughly 7 to 12 cycles. TCRdb reprocessed the 5' RACE reads via MiXCR and lists one record per CDR3 protein. The sample lists 450,000 to 700,000 distinct CDR3 sequences; roughly a quarter were seen once. With V trimmed by 3 bases and J by 0 bases, 0 bases remained unmatched. The germline V gene has CDR1 DFQATT and CDR2 SNEGSKA (reference sequence). The CDR3 extends over 14 amino acids. Sequencing was performed on blood. The chain recombines TRBV20-1 with TRBJ2-2; 8 positions match TRBD2. The receptor comes from a woman between 65 and 79 years old in good health. The CDR3 coding sequence is TGCAGTGCTAGCGGGGGGGCGAACACCGGGGAGCTGTTTTTT. This encodes CSASGGANTGELFF.